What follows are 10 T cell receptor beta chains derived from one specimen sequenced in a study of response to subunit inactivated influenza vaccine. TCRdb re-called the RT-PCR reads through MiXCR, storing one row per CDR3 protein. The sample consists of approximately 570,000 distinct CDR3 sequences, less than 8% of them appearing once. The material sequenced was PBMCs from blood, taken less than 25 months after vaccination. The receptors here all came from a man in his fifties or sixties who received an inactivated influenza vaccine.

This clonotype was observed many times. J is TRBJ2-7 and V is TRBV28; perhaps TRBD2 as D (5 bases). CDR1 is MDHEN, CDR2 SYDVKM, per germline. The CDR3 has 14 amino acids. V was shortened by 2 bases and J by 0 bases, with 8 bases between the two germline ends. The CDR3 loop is CASSLSGSSYEQYF. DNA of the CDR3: TGTGCCAGCAGTTTAAGCGGCTCCTCCTACGAGCAGTACTTC.

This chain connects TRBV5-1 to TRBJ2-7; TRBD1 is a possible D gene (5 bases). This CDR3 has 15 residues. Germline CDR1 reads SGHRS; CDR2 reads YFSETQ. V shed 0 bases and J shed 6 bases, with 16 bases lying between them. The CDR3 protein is CASSLVGVRATEQYF. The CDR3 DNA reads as TGCGCCAGCAGCTTGGTTGGGGTCAGGGCCACCGAGCAGTACTTC.

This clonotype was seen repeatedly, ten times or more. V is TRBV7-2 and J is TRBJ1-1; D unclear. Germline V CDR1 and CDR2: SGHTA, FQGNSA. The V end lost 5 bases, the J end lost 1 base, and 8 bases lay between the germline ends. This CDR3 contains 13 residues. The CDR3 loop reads CASSKGPNTEAFF. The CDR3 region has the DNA TGTGCCAGCAGCAAAGGACCGAACACTGAAGCTTTCTTT.

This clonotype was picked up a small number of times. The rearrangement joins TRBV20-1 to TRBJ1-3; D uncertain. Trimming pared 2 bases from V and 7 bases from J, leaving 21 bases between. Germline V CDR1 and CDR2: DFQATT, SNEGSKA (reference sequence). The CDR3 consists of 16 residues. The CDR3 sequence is CSARPRERAALNTIYF. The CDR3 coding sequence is TGCAGTGCTAGACCCCGGGAGAGGGCGGCCTTGAACACCATATATTTT.

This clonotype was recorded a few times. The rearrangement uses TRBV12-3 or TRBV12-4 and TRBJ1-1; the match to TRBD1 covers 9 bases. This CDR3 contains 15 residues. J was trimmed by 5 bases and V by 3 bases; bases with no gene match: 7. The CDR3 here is CASSLGTGGVTEAFF. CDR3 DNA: TGTGCCAGCAGTTTGGGCACAGGGGGCGTTACTGAAGCTTTCTTT.

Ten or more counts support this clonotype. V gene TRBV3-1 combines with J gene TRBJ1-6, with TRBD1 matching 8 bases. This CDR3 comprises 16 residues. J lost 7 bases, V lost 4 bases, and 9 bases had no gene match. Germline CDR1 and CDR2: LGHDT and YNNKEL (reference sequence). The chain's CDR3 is CASSPYGTGTNSPLHF. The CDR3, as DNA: TGTGCCAGCAGCCCTTATGGGACAGGAACGAATTCACCCCTCCACTTT.

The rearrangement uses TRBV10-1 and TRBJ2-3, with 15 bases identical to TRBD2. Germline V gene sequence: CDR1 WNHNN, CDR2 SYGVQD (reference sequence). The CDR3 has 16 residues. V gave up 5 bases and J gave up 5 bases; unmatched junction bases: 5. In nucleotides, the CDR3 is TGCGCCAGCAGTTATGGACTAGCGGGGGGGCAAGATACGCAGTATTTT. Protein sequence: CASSYGLAGGQDTQYF.

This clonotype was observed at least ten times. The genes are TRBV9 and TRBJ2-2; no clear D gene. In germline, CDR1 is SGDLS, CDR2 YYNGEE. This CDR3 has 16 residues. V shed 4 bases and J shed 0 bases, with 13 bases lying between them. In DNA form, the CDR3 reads TGTGCCAGCAGCCCCATGGGCGGAGCGAACACCGGGGAGCTGTTTTTT. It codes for CASSPMGGANTGELFF.

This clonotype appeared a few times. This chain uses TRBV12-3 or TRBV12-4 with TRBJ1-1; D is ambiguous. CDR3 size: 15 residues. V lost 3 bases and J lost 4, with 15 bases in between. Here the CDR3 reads CASSFTGEVGTEAFF. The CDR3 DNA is TGTGCCAGCAGTTTTACCGGGGAGGTAGGCACTGAAGCTTTCTTT.

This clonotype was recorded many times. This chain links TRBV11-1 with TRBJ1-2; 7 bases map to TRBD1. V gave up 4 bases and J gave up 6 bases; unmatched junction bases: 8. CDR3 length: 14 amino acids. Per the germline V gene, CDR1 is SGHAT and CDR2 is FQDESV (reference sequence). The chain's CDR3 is CASSYQTGSDGYTF. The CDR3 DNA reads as TGTGCCAGCAGCTACCAGACAGGGTCGGATGGCTACACCTTC.